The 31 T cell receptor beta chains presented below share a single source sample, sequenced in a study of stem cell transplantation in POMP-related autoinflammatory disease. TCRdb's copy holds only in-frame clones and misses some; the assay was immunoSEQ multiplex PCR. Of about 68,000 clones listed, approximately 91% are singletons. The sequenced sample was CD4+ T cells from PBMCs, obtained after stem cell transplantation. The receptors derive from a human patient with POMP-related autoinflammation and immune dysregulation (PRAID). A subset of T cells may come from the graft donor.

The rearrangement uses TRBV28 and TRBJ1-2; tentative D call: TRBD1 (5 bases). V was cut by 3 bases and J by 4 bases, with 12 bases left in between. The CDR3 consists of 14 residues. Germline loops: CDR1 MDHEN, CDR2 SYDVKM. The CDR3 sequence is CASSLQDIIYGYTF. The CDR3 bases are TGTGCCAGCAGTTTGCAGGACATCATCTATGGCTACACCTTC.

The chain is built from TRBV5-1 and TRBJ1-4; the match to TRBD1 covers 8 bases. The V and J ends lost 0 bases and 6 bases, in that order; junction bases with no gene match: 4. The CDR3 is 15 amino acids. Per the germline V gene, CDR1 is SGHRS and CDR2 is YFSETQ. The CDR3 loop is CASSLGQGRYEKLFF. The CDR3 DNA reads TGCGCCAGCAGCTTGGGACAGGGGCGGTATGAAAAACTGTTTTTT.

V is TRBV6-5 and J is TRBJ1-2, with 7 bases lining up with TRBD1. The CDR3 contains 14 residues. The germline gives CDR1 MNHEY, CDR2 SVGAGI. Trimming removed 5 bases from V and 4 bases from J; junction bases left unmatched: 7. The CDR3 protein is CASSRGQGVYGYTF. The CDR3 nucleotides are TGTGCCAGCAGTAGGGGGCAGGGGGTCTATGGCTACACCTTC.

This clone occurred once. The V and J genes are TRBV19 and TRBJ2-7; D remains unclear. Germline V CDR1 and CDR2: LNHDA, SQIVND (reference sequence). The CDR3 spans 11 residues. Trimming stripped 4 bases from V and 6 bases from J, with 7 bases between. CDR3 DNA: TGTGCCAGTAGTAACAGAGGCGAGCAGTACTTC. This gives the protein CASSNRGEQYF.

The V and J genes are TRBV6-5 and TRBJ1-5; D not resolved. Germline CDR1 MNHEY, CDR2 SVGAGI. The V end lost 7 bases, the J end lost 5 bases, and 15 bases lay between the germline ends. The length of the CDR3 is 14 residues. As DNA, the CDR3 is TGTGCCAGCACCCCCCTGGGTGGTTATCAGCCCCAGCATTTT. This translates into CASTPLGGYQPQHF.

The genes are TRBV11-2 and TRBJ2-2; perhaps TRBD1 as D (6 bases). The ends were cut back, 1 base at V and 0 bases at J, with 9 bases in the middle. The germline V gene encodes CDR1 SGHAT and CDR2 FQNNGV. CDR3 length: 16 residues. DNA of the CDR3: TGTGCCAGCAGCTTAGGACAGGTCGCGAACACCGGGGAGCTGTTTTTT. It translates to CASSLGQVANTGELFF.

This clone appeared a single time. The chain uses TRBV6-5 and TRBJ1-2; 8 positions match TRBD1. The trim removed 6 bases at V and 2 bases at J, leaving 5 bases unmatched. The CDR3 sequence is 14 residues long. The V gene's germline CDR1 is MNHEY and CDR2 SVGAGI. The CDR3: CASSPGTGNYGYTF. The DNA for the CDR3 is TGTGCCAGCAGCCCCGGGACAGGAAACTATGGCTACACCTTC.

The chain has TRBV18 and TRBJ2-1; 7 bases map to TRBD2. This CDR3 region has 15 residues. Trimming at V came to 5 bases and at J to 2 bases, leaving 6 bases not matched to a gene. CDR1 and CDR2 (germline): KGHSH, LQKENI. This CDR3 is CASSWQRDAYNEQFF. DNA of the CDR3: TGTGCCAGCTCATGGCAGCGGGACGCCTACAATGAGCAGTTCTTC.

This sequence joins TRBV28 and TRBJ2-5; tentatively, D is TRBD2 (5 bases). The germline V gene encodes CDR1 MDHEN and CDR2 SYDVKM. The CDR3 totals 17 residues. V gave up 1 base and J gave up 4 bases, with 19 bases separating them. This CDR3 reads CASSLYARGRRGETQYF. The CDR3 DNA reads TGTGCCAGCAGTTTATATGCTAGAGGGAGACGTGGAGAGACCCAGTACTTC.

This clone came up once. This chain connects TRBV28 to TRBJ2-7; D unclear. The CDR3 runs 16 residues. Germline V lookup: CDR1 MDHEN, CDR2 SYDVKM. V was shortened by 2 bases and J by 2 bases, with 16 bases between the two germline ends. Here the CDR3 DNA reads TGTGCCAGCAGTTTAAGGAGTGGGCACCCACCCTACGAGCAGTACTTC. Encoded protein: CASSLRSGHPPYEQYF.

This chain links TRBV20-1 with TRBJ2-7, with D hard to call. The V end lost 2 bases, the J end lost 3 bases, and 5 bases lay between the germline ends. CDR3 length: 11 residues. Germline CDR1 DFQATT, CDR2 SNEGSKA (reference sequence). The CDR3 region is CSARRDYEQYF. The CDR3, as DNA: TGCAGTGCTAGAAGGGACTACGAGCAGTACTTC.

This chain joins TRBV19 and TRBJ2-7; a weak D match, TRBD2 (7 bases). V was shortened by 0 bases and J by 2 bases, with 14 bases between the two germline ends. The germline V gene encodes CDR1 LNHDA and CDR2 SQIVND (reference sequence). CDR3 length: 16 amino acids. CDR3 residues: CASSIDHTGGPYEQYF. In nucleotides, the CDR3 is TGTGCCAGTAGTATAGATCATACGGGGGGCCCCTACGAGCAGTACTTC.

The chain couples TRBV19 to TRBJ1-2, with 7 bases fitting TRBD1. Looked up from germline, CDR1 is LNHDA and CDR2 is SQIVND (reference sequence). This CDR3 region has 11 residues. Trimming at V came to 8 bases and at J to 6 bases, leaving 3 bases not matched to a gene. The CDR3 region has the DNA TGTGCCAGTCGACAGGGCCATGGCTACACCTTC. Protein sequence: CASRQGHGYTF.

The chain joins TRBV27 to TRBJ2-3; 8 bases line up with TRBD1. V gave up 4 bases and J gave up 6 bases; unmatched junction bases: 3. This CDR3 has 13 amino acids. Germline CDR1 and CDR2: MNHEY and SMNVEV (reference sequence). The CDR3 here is CASSSQGGDTQYF. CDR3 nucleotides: TGTGCCAGCAGTTCACAGGGGGGTGATACGCAGTATTTT.

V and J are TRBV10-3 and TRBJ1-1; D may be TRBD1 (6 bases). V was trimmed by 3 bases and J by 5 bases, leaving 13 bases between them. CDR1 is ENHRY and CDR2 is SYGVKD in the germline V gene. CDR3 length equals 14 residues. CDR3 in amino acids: CAISERGTYTEAFF. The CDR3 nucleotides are TGTGCCATCAGTGAAAGGGGGACGTATACTGAAGCTTTCTTT.

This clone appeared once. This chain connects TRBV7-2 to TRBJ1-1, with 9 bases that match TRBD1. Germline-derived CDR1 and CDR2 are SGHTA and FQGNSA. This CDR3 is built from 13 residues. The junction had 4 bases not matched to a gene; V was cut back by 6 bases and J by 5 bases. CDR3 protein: CASSDRGGTEAFF. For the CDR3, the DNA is TGTGCCAGCAGTGACAGGGGGGGGACTGAAGCTTTCTTT.

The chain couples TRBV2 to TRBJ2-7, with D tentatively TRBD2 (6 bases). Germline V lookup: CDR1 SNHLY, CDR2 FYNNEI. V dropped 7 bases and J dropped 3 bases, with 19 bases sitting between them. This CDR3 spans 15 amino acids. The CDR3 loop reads CASNTADTSFYEQYF. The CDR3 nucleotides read TGTGCCAGCAATACCGCGGACACTAGCTTCTACGAGCAGTACTTC.

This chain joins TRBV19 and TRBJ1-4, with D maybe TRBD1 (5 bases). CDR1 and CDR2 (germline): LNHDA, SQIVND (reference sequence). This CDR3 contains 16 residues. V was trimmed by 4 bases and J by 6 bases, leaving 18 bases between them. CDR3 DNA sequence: TGTGCCAGTAGTAAAGGGTTGGGGACGGACGATGAAAAACTGTTTTTT. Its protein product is CASSKGLGTDDEKLFF.

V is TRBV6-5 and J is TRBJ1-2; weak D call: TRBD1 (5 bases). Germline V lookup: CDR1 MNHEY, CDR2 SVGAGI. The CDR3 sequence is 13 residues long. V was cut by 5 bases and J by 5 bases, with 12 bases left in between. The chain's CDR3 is CASSPSGEYGYTF. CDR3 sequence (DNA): TGTGCCAGCAGTCCATCGGGGGAATATGGCTACACCTTC.

The CDR3 sequence: CATSDNSGAQPQHF. The CDR3 DNA is TGTGCCACCAGTGATAACTCAGGGGCTCAGCCCCAGCATTTT. The chain combines TRBV24-1 with TRBJ1-5; tentative D call: TRBD1 (6 bases). The CDR3 loop spans 14 amino acids. The germline V gene encodes CDR1 KGHDR and CDR2 SFDVKD. V gave up 3 bases and J gave up 6 bases, with 11 bases separating them.

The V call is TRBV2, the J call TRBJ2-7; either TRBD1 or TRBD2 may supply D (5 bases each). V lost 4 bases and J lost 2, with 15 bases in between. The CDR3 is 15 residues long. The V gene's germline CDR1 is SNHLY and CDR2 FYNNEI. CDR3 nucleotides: TGTGCCAGCAGTGCCGGGGCCCGCCCTACCTACGAGCAGTACGTC. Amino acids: CASSAGARPTYEQYV.

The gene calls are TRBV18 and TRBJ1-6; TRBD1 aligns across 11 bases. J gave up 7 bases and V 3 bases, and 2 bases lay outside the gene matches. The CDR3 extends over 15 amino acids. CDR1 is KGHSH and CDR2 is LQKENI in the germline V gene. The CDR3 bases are TGTGCCAGCTCACCCTGGACAGGGGGCAATTCACCCCTCCACTTT. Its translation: CASSPWTGGNSPLHF.

The CDR3, as DNA: TGTGCCACCAGTGATCCTGATAATAACTATGGCTACACCTTC. This codes for CATSDPDNNYGYTF. The chain has TRBV24-1 and TRBJ1-2; no definite D call. Germline-derived CDR1 and CDR2 are KGHDR and SFDVKD. CDR3 length: 14 residues. V was trimmed by 3 bases and J by 1 base, leaving 8 bases between them.

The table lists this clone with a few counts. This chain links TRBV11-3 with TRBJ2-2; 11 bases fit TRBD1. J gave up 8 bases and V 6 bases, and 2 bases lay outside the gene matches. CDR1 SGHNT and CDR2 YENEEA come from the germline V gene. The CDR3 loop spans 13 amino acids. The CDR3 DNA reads TGTGCCAGCAGAGGACAGGGGGCGGGGGAGCTGTTTTTT. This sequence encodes CASRGQGAGELFF.

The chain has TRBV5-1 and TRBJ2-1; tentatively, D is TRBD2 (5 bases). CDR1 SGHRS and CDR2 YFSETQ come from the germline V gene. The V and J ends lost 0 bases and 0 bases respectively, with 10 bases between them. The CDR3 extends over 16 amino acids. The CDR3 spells CASSLVAGSSYNEQFF. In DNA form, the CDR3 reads TGCGCCAGCAGCTTGGTGGCGGGCAGCTCCTACAATGAGCAGTTCTTC.

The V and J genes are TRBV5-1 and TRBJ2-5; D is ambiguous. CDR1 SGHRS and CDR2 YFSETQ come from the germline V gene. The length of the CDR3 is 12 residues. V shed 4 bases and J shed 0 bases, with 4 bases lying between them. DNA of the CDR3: TGCGCCAGCAGCGCGGACCAAGAGACCCAGTACTTC. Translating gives CASSADQETQYF.

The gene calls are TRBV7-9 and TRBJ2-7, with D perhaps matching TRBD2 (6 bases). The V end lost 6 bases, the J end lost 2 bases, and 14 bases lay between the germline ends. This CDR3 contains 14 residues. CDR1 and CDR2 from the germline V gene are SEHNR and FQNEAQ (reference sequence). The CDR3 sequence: CASSLGGETYEQYV. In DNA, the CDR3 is TGTGCCAGCAGTCTTGGCGGGGAGACCTACGAGCAGTACGTC.

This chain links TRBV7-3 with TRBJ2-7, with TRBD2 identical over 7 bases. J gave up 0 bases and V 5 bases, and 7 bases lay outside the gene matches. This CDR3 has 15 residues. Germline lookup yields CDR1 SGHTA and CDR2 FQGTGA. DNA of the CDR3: TGTGCCAGCAGCGGAGGGGAGGGGAGCTCCTACGAGCAGTACTTC. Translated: CASSGGEGSSYEQYF.

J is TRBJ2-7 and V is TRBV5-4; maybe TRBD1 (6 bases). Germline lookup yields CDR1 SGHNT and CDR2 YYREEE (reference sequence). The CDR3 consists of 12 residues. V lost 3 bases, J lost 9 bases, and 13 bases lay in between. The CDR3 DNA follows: TGTGCCAGCAGCTATGACAGGAATCCGCAGTACTTC. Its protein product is CASSYDRNPQYF.

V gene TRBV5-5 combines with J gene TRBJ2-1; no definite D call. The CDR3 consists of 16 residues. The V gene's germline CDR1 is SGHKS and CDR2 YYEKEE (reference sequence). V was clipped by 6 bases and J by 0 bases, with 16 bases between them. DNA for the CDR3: TGTGCCAGCATCGATTTGCCTAGGGTCTCCTACAATGAGCAGTTCTTC. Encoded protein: CASIDLPRVSYNEQFF.

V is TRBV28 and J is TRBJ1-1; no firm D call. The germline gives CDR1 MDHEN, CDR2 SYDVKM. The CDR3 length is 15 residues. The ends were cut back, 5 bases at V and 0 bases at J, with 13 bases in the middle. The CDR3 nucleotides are TGTGCCAGCAGTCCTCCAGAAGGGATGAACACTGAAGCTTTCTTT. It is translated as CASSPPEGMNTEAFF.